These 10 T cell receptor beta chains came from one sample sequenced in a study of cytotoxic CD8 clonotypes in ibrutinib-treated CLL (dated by TCRdb to the early 2020s). This specimen's time point label, interpreted: progressive disease on ibrutinib. Receptors were amplified or captured by the immunoSEQ multiplex PCR assay. What TCRdb holds here is the immuneACCESS table cut down to in-frame rearrangements. Part of the clones is not present; checked against another copy, under half of the missing clones reflect an unresolved V gene, and the others are unexplained. A total of roughly 12,000 clones appear in this sample, around 85% of them only once. The ten largest account for more than 20% of the sample. Material: PBMCs, obtained at disease progression, from a patient treated with ibrutinib. The receptors shown here come from a human donor with chronic lymphocytic leukemia.

This sequence joins TRBV5-1 and TRBJ2-7; tentative D call: TRBD2 (6 bases). Germline CDR1 SGHRS, CDR2 YFSETQ. The CDR3 extends over 16 amino acids. Deletions cut 2 bases from V and 2 bases from J, with 17 bases between. For the CDR3, the DNA is TGCGCCAGCAGCTTAGGAGGGGCAGGCGGAACCTACGAGCAGTACTTC. It specifies CASSLGGAGGTYEQYF. The full variable domain, completed using reference TRBV5-1 and TRBJ2-7, is KAGVTQTPRYLIKTRGQQVTLSCSPISGHRSVSWYQQTPGQGLQFLFEYFSETQRNKGNFPGRFSGRQFSNSRSEMNVSTLELGDSALYLCASSLGGAGGTYEQYFGPGTRLTVT.

The chain employs TRBV10-3 and TRBJ2-5, with 7 bases matching TRBD2. Trimming removed 10 bases from V and 2 bases from J; junction bases left unmatched: 4. Germline V lookup: CDR1 ENHRY, CDR2 SYGVKD. The CDR3 consists of 12 residues. Written as DNA, the CDR3 is TGTGCCACTTCTAGCGGTCAAGAGACCCAGTACTTC. The encoded protein is CATSSGQETQYF.

V and J are TRBV5-1 and TRBJ2-5; 12 bases agree with TRBD1. Germline loops: CDR1 SGHRS, CDR2 YFSETQ. V lost 2 bases and J lost 5; bases outside the gene matches: 4. The length of the CDR3 is 15 residues. The CDR3: CASSLRDRGLETQYF. CDR3 nucleotide sequence: TGCGCCAGCAGCTTACGGGACAGGGGGCTGGAGACCCAGTACTTC. Full variable domain (remainder filled in from reference TRBV5-1 and TRBJ2-5): KAGVTQTPRYLIKTRGQQVTLSCSPISGHRSVSWYQQTPGQGLQFLFEYFSETQRNKGNFPGRFSGRQFSNSRSEMNVSTLELGDSALYLCASSLRDRGLETQYFGPGTRLLVL.

The rearrangement joins TRBV10-3 to TRBJ2-3, with D uncertain. In germline, CDR1 is ENHRY, CDR2 SYGVKD. This CDR3 is 15 amino acids long. V was shortened by 4 bases and J by 0 bases, with 11 bases between the two germline ends. In nucleotides, the CDR3 is TGTGCCATCAGTGGCCGAGACCAAAGCACAGATACGCAGTATTTT. Its protein is CAISGRDQSTDTQYF.

The CDR3: CASSAAGIAQPQHF. CDR3 in DNA: TGTGCCAGCAGTGCAGCGGGGATCGCTCAGCCCCAGCATTTT. The genes are TRBV6-6 and TRBJ1-5; D unresolved. The CDR3 is 14 amino acids. Germline CDR1 MNHNY, CDR2 SVGAGI (reference sequence). With 5 bases removed from V and 6 bases from J, the gap between germline ends came to 14 bases.

The chain recombines TRBV30 with TRBJ1-5, with D uncertain. Germline CDR1 reads GTSNPN; CDR2 reads SVGIG (reference sequence). There are 13 residues in the CDR3. CDR3 DNA: TGTGCTCTGGATTTGGCGGATGATCAGCCCCAGCATTTT. It is translated as CALDLADDQPQHF. The full variable domain, with the rest looked up from reference TRBV30 and TRBJ1-5, is SQTIHQWPATLVQPVGSPLSLECTVEGTSNPNLYWYRQAAGRGLQLLFYSVGIGQISSEVPQNLSASRPQDRQFILSSKKLLLSDSGFYLCALDLADDQPQHFGDGTRLSIL.

CDR3 sequence: CASSAGLAGETDTQYF. CDR3 coding DNA: TGTGCCAGCAGCGCTGGACTAGCGGGAGAGACAGATACGCAGTATTTT. This rearrangement joins TRBV9 to TRBJ2-3; 13 bases match TRBD2. This CDR3 spans 16 amino acids. Trimming removed 3 bases from V and 3 bases from J; junction bases left unmatched: 4. The V gene's germline CDR1 is SGDLS and CDR2 YYNGEE.

The rearrangement joins TRBV11-2 to TRBJ2-3; weak D call: TRBD2 (6 bases). Per germline, CDR1 SGHAT and CDR2 FQNNGV. The ends were cut back, 2 bases at V and 4 bases at J, with 16 bases in the middle. This CDR3 region has 16 residues. CDR3 amino acids: CASSLLVAEGADTQYF. The CDR3 nucleotides are TGTGCCAGCAGCTTATTAGTAGCGGAGGGCGCAGATACGCAGTATTTT. Supplemented by reference TRBV11-2 and TRBJ2-3, the full variable domain reads EAGVAQSPRYKIIEKRQSVAFWCNPISGHATLYWYQQILGQGPKLLIQFQNNGVVDDSQLPKDRFSAERLKGVDSTLKIQPAKLEDSAVYLCASSLLVAEGADTQYFGPGTRLTVL.

Points on this clone: At one boundary the junction diverges from the germline segment, which might be a read error. V gene TRBV19 combines with J gene TRBJ2-4; no reliable D call. The CDR3 extends over 12 amino acids. Germline V gives CDR1 LNHDA, CDR2 SQIVND (reference sequence). The CDR3: CASSLDKDIQYF. CDR3 nucleotide sequence: TGTGCCAGTAGTCTAGACAAGGACATTCAGTACTTC. The full variable domain, in which reference TRBV19 and TRBJ2-4 provide the parts outside the CDR3, is DGGITQSPKYLFRKEGQNVTLSCEQNLNHDAMYWYRQDPGQGLRLIYYSQIVNDFQKGDIAEGYSVSREKKESFPLTVTSAQKNPTAFYLCASSLDKDIQYFGAGTRLSVL.

The chain is built from TRBV12-5 and TRBJ2-1, with TRBD2 identical over 10 bases. This CDR3 comprises 16 residues. After removal of 3 bases from V and 7 bases from J, the junction contained 9 bases not matched to a gene. CDR1 and CDR2 from the germline V gene are LGHNT and FRNRAP. This CDR3 is CASGLLTGTSANEQFF. CDR3 coding DNA: TGTGCTAGTGGTTTATTGACCGGGACTAGCGCGAATGAGCAGTTCTTC.